These 32 T cell receptor beta chains were all obtained from the same sample, sequenced in a study of T cells after yellow fever vaccination. A single record per CDR3 protein comes from TCRdb applying MiXCR to the 5' RACE reads. Here the sample spans about 580,000 distinct CDR3 sequences, less than 20% being singletons. Specimen: PBMCs, collected about 5 days after the first yellow fever vaccination. The receptors were sampled from a man aged 18 to 35 who received the YFV17D yellow fever vaccine.

In this sample, this clonotype turned up a few times. The rearrangement links TRBV4-1 to TRBJ2-3; TRBD2 matches 8 bases. V lost 2 bases and J lost 9; bases outside the gene matches: 4. Germline CDR1 and CDR2: MGHRA and YSYEKL. The CDR3 has 13 residues. The CDR3 reads CASSQIRGGTQYF. The CDR3 DNA reads TGCGCCAGCAGCCAAATACGGGGGGGAACGCAGTATTTT.

This clonotype turned up a few times. The rearrangement joins TRBV12-3 or TRBV12-4 to TRBJ2-3; 8 bases are a match to TRBD2. The CDR3 has 14 residues. The V and J ends lost 6 bases and 3 bases, in that order; junction bases with no gene match: 5. For the CDR3, the DNA is TGTGCCAGCAGACGGGGGGGCCGGACAGATACGCAGTATTTT. This translates into CASRRGGRTDTQYF.

In its sample, this clonotype was seen a few times. This chain connects TRBV4-2 to TRBJ2-5; TRBD2 matches at 12 bases. With V trimmed by 1 base and J by 5 bases, 8 bases remained unmatched. This CDR3 has 17 amino acids. Looked up from germline, CDR1 is LGHNA and CDR2 is YNFKEQ. In nucleotides, the CDR3 is TGTGCCAGCAGCCAAGGAGAGACTAGCGGGGGCGGGGAGACCCAGTACTTC. This translates into CASSQGETSGGGETQYF.

The rearrangement uses TRBV3-1 and TRBJ2-5; D is perhaps TRBD2 (5 bases). V shed 3 bases and J shed 0 bases, with 8 bases lying between them. The CDR3 is made up of 14 amino acids. Germline CDR1 and CDR2: LGHDT and YNNKEL (reference sequence). The CDR3 DNA is TGTGCCAGCAGCCAGCCGGACTACCAAGAGACCCAGTACTTC. This translates into CASSQPDYQETQYF.

In its sample, this clonotype was seen a few times. The chain carries TRBV20-1 and TRBJ2-3; TRBD1 is a possible D gene (6 bases). The germline V and J ends were trimmed by 7 bases and 1 base, with 18 bases remaining between them. The CDR3 runs to 15 residues. The germline CDR1 and CDR2 sequences are DFQATT and SNEGSKA (reference sequence). CDR3 nucleotide sequence: TGCAGTGTTCCACCTTACAGGGTAGGCACAGATACGCAGTATTTT. This sequence encodes CSVPPYRVGTDTQYF.

The sample holds many counts of this clonotype. The DNA for the CDR3 is TGCGCCAGCAGCTTGAAGGGGTTCGAGCAGTACTTC. It codes for CASSLKGFEQYF. This sequence joins TRBV5-1 and TRBJ2-7; possible D gene TRBD1, 5 bases. Germline CDR1 and CDR2: SGHRS and YFSETQ. The CDR3 consists of 12 residues. With 1 base removed from V and 6 bases from J, the gap between germline ends came to 8 bases.

This clonotype was detected ten times or more. The V call is TRBV7-3, the J call TRBJ1-1, with D unresolved. The CDR3 extends over 13 amino acids. Germline CDR1 is SGHTA and CDR2 is FQGTGA. V dropped 3 bases and J dropped 1 base, with 6 bases sitting between them. This CDR3 reads CASSFDGNTEAFF. The CDR3 coding sequence is TGTGCCAGCAGCTTCGATGGGAACACTGAAGCTTTCTTT.

The chain has TRBV7-2 and TRBJ1-1; unclear D gene. V lost 3 bases and J lost 4, with 15 bases in between. Germline V gene sequence: CDR1 SGHTA, CDR2 FQGNSA. The CDR3 is 15 residues long. The CDR3 is CASSLDPGFLTEAFF. As DNA, the CDR3 is TGTGCCAGCAGCTTGGATCCAGGATTTCTCACTGAAGCTTTCTTT.

The chain links TRBV7-3 to TRBJ1-2; a possible D gene is TRBD1 (5 bases). The CDR3 sequence is 15 residues long. The V gene's germline CDR1 is SGHTA and CDR2 FQGTGA. V was shortened by 5 bases and J by 3 bases, with 16 bases between the two germline ends. CDR3 region: CASSPLGDADYGYTF. The CDR3 DNA is TGTGCCAGCAGCCCCCTGGGGGACGCCGACTATGGCTACACCTTC. The full variable domain, with the rest looked up from reference TRBV7-3 and TRBJ1-2, is GAGVSQTPSNKVTEKGKYVELRCDPISGHTALYWYRQSLGQGPEFLIYFQGTGAADDSGLPNDRFFAVRPEGSVSTLKIQRTERGDSAVYLCASSPLGDADYGYTFGSGTRLTVV.

This clonotype turned up a few times. The V call is TRBV6-2 or TRBV6-3, the J call TRBJ2-5; D is undetermined. This CDR3 has 12 amino acids. Germline CDR1 MNHEY, CDR2 SVGEGT. V lost 2 bases, J lost 7 bases, and 8 bases lay in between. CDR3 nucleotide sequence: TGTGCCAGCAGTTACGAGGCCGGGACCCAGTACTTC. Protein sequence: CASSYEAGTQYF.

This clonotype was recorded a few times. This rearrangement joins TRBV5-4 to TRBJ1-6; D remains ambiguous. Looked up from germline, CDR1 is SGHNT and CDR2 is YYREEE (reference sequence). V was clipped by 7 bases and J by 7 bases, with 9 bases between them. This CDR3 region has 12 residues. The CDR3 nucleotides are TGTGCCAGCCGGGTTGGGAATTCACCCCTCCACTTT. Protein product: CASRVGNSPLHF.

This clonotype was seen a few times. V gene TRBV6-2 or TRBV6-3 combines with J gene TRBJ1-6; 8 nucleotides match TRBD1. Germline trimming cut 7 bases from V and 10 bases from J; bases unmatched to any gene: 12. The germline V gene has CDR1 MNHEY and CDR2 SVGEGT. The CDR3 has 15 amino acids. The CDR3 sequence is CASTPGQAMWSPLHF. As DNA, the CDR3 is TGTGCCAGCACCCCGGGACAGGCAATGTGGTCACCCCTCCACTTT.

This clonotype was counted between two and nine times. This rearrangement joins TRBV6-2 or TRBV6-3 to TRBJ1-3, with D unclear. The V and J ends lost 11 bases and 0 bases respectively, with 17 bases between them. CDR3 size: 15 residues. Per germline, CDR1 MNHEY and CDR2 SVGEGT. The CDR3 DNA sequence: TGTGCCTCCCAAGACCAGAGAGCCTCTGGAAACACCATATATTTT. It translates to CASQDQRASGNTIYF.

This clonotype was seen a handful of times. The chain carries TRBV9 and TRBJ2-3; 9 positions agree with TRBD2. CDR1 and CDR2 (germline): SGDLS, YYNGEE. This CDR3 region has 15 residues. V shed 0 bases and J 3 bases; nucleotides not matched to a gene: 2. The CDR3 loop is CASSVVAGGTDTQYF. DNA for the CDR3: TGTGCCAGCAGCGTAGTCGCGGGAGGGACAGATACGCAGTATTTT.

This clonotype has only a few counts. This chain links TRBV12-3 or TRBV12-4 with TRBJ1-1; no clear D gene. V was clipped by 7 bases and J by 1 base, with 10 bases between them. CDR3 length equals 13 residues. The CDR3 spells CASNPDGNTEAFF. The CDR3 DNA reads as TGTGCCAGCAATCCTGACGGGAACACTGAAGCTTTCTTT.

V is TRBV20-1 and J is TRBJ2-3; TRBD1 aligns across 7 bases. The CDR3 totals 12 residues. J was trimmed by 5 bases and V by 5 bases; bases with no gene match: 4. Germline V lookup: CDR1 DFQATT, CDR2 SNEGSKA (reference sequence). The CDR3 region is CSARQGVDTQYF. In nucleotides, the CDR3 is TGCAGTGCTCGCCAGGGGGTAGATACGCAGTATTTT.

This clonotype was seen only a few times. The chain links TRBV3-1 to TRBJ2-1; 9 nucleotides match TRBD2. Germline V gives CDR1 LGHDT, CDR2 YNNKEL (reference sequence). CDR3 length equals 16 residues. Germline trimming cut 6 bases from V and 6 bases from J; bases unmatched to any gene: 12. This CDR3 reads CASRQRIAGESNEQFF. CDR3 nucleotides: TGTGCCAGCAGACAGCGTATAGCGGGGGAAAGCAATGAGCAGTTCTTC.

This chain links TRBV5-4 with TRBJ2-1, with 8 nucleotides matching TRBD2. The junction had 8 bases not matched to a gene; V was cut back by 0 bases and J by 12 bases. Germline V gene sequence: CDR1 SGHNT, CDR2 YYREEE (reference sequence). The CDR3 contains 14 residues. The CDR3 DNA sequence: TGTGCCAGCAGCTTGGCGGCGGGGGGTCATCGGCAGTTCTTC. Residues: CASSLAAGGHRQFF.

The rearrangement links TRBV12-5 to TRBJ2-1; TRBD2 is a possible D gene (7 bases). V lost 6 bases and J 4 bases, leaving 13 bases between the germline ends. The CDR3 loop spans 14 amino acids. Germline V lookup: CDR1 LGHNT, CDR2 FRNRAP. The CDR3 nucleotides read TGTGCTAGTGGCCGGGGGGACATATACAATGAGCAGTTCTTC. It is translated as CASGRGDIYNEQFF.

This chain joins TRBV2 and TRBJ2-3; D remains unclear. V was clipped by 4 bases and J by 5 bases, with 7 bases between them. The CDR3 is 12 residues long. Germline CDR1 and CDR2: SNHLY and FYNNEI. This CDR3 reads CASSAGVDTQYF. The CDR3 DNA sequence: TGTGCCAGCAGTGCCGGCGTAGATACGCAGTATTTT.

The CDR3 spells CASSLAASAAETQYF. The CDR3 DNA sequence: TGCGCCAGCAGCTTGGCCGCGTCGGCGGCAGAGACCCAGTACTTC. The rearrangement uses TRBV5-1 and TRBJ2-5, with unresolved D. In germline, CDR1 is SGHRS, CDR2 YFSETQ. This CDR3 spans 15 amino acids. Trimming cost V 0 bases and J 4 bases, with 13 bases left between them.

This clonotype was seen a single time. The chain recombines TRBV7-2 with TRBJ1-4; TRBD1 is a possible D gene (5 bases). This CDR3 is built from 12 residues. Germline CDR1 is SGHTA and CDR2 is FQGNSA. Trimming took 1 base from V and 13 from J, leaving 10 bases between them. The CDR3 sequence: CASSLEGLGLFF. In DNA form, the CDR3 reads TGTGCCAGCAGCTTAGAGGGGTTAGGACTGTTTTTT. Filled out from reference TRBV7-2 and TRBJ1-4, the complete variable domain reads GAGVSQSPSNKVTEKGKDVELRCDPISGHTALYWYRQSLGQGLEFLIYFQGNSAPDKSGLPSDRFSAERTGGSVSTLTIQRTQQEDSAVYLCASSLEGLGLFFGSGTQLSVL.

The sample holds many counts of this clonotype. The chain links TRBV12-3 or TRBV12-4 to TRBJ1-4; D uncertain. CDR3 length equals 13 residues. Between the trimmed V and J ends, which lost 6 bases and 8 bases, there was a span of 13 bases. CDR3 DNA: TGTGCCAGCAGAGCCCCTACGGAGGAAAAACTGTTTTTT. It translates to CASRAPTEEKLFF.

CDR3 sequence: CASSFTGLSTDTQYF. CDR3 sequence (DNA): TGTGCCAGCAGCTTCACGGGACTTAGCACAGATACGCAGTATTTT. The genes are TRBV7-3 and TRBJ2-3, with D possibly matching TRBD2 (6 bases). V was trimmed by 3 bases and J by 0 bases, leaving 10 bases between them. This CDR3 is built from 15 residues. CDR1 is SGHTA, CDR2 FQGTGA, per germline.

The CDR3 region has the DNA TGCAGTGCTTTGGACAGGACCTATGAAAAACTGTTTTTT. Translating it yields CSALDRTYEKLFF. This chain joins TRBV20-1 and TRBJ1-4; TRBD1 matches 7 bases. Germline CDR1 DFQATT, CDR2 SNEGSKA (reference sequence). The CDR3 is made up of 13 amino acids. The ends lost 5 bases at V and 6 bases at J; junction bases unmatched: 6.

This clonotype was seen ten or more times. The chain employs TRBV20-1 and TRBJ2-3; D perhaps matches TRBD2 (7 bases). Germline CDR1 DFQATT, CDR2 SNEGSKA (reference sequence). The CDR3 length is 15 residues. V shed 4 bases and J shed 2 bases, with 16 bases lying between them. CDR3 sequence reads: CSANRASGYTDTQYF. CDR3 nucleotides: TGCAGTGCTAACAGGGCTAGCGGTTACACAGATACGCAGTATTTT.

The chain has TRBV2 and TRBJ1-2, with 8 positions matching TRBD1. V shed 4 bases and J 5 bases; nucleotides not matched to a gene: 9. Germline V lookup: CDR1 SNHLY, CDR2 FYNNEI. There are 15 residues in the CDR3. The CDR3 protein is CASSGKQGVQYGYTF. Written as DNA, the CDR3 is TGTGCCAGCAGTGGGAAACAGGGGGTTCAATATGGCTACACCTTC.

This clonotype was picked up a small number of times. The chain is built from TRBV11-2 and TRBJ2-1, with 10 bases that match TRBD2. The CDR3 is 18 residues long. In germline, CDR1 is SGHAT, CDR2 FQNNGV. The V and J ends lost 5 bases and 0 bases, in that order; junction bases with no gene match: 10. CDR3 DNA: TGTGCCAGCAGCGAGGTTCCTAGCGGGGGTAGCTCCTACAATGAGCAGTTCTTC. Translated, it gives CASSEVPSGGSSYNEQFF. The full variable domain, with the rest looked up from reference TRBV11-2 and TRBJ2-1, is EAGVAQSPRYKIIEKRQSVAFWCNPISGHATLYWYQQILGQGPKLLIQFQNNGVVDDSQLPKDRFSAERLKGVDSTLKIQPAKLEDSAVYLCASSEVPSGGSSYNEQFFGPGTRLTVL.

V is TRBV2 and J is TRBJ1-2; 11 positions match TRBD1. J was trimmed by 7 bases and V by 7 bases; bases with no gene match: 5. Germline V gene data show CDR1 as SNHLY and CDR2 as FYNNEI. The CDR3 runs 13 residues. The CDR3 sequence: CASTDRGRIGYTF. The CDR3 DNA is TGTGCCAGCACGGACAGGGGGCGGATTGGCTACACCTTC. Looking up the rest from reference TRBV2 and TRBJ1-2 gives the full variable domain: EPEVTQTPSHQVTQMGQEVILRCVPISNHLYFYWYRQILGQKVEFLVSFYNNEISEKSEIFDDQFSVERPDGSNFTLKIRSTKLEDSAMYFCASTDRGRIGYTFGSGTRLTVV.

The rearrangement joins TRBV4-3 to TRBJ2-7; D is unresolved. CDR3 length equals 15 residues. Germline V gene sequence: CDR1 LGHNA, CDR2 YSLEER. V was shortened by 0 bases and J by 3 bases, with 12 bases between the two germline ends. CDR3 amino acids: CASSQDRPAIYEQYF. The CDR3, as DNA: TGCGCCAGCAGCCAAGATAGGCCGGCAATCTACGAGCAGTACTTC.

This clonotype turned up a few times. The gene calls are TRBV4-1 and TRBJ2-3, with D unclear. The CDR3 is made up of 13 amino acids. Germline V gene lookup returns CDR1 MGHRA and CDR2 YSYEKL. The V end was cut by 1 base, the J end by 4 bases, with 6 bases between. CDR3 in amino acids: CASSQALPDTQYF. CDR3 bases: TGCGCCAGCAGCCAAGCCCTACCAGATACGCAGTATTTT.

This clonotype was seen repeatedly, ten times or more. The CDR3 loop reads CASSLASGVWEREQFF. For the CDR3, the DNA is TGTGCCAGCAGCTTAGCAAGCGGGGTATGGGAACGTGAGCAGTTCTTC. The V gene is TRBV11-2, the J gene TRBJ2-1; TRBD2 aligns across 7 bases. There are 16 residues in the CDR3. Germline-derived CDR1 and CDR2 are SGHAT and FQNNGV. V was pared by 1 base and J by 9 bases, with 12 bases of the junction left unmatched.